A selection of T cell receptor beta chains follows, all from one sample in a study of blood T cell repertoires in COVID-19. Measured with immunoSEQ multiplex PCR; TCRdb has only the in-frame clones, and not every one. The table lists more than 100,000 clones, about 83% of them singletons. The sequenced sample was PBMCs or T cells enriched from blood (not recorded which). Receptor source: a woman aged 25 to 39 who had recovered from COVID-19. Both conserved end residues are part of each CDR3. D genes are given only for firm matches. A clone size is listed for some rows: how often the clone was seen (once, few, many), or a class if it is expanded.

V gene	D gene	J gene	clone size	CDR3 DNA	CDR3 protein
TRBV7-3	NA	TRBJ2-6	NA	TGTGCCAGCAGCTTTTATAGTTTGGGCTCCTCTGGGGCCAACGTCCTGACTTTC	CASSFYSLGSSGANVLTF
TRBV7-9	NA	TRBJ2-2	NA	TGTGCCAGCAGCTTCACGGGGGGGGAGCTGTTTTTT	CASSFTGGELFF
TRBV19	NA	TRBJ2-5	NA	TGTGCCAGTAGTAAATTTTCGGCGGGTCGAGAGACCCAGTACTTC	CASSKFSAGRETQYF
TRBV7-2	NA	TRBJ1-1	NA	TGTGCCAGCAGCCCTCGCCGCACGGGGGGGGTGGCTTTCTTT	CASSPRRTGGVAFF
TRBV4-3	TRBD1	TRBJ1-6	NA	TGCGCCAGCAGCCTCCGGGTAGGGACAGGAGTTTCACCCCTCCACTTT	CASSLRVGTGVSPLHF
TRBV27	NA	TRBJ2-3	NA	TGTGCCAGCAGTTTAAGGGAGGGAGGGGGACCTAGCACAGATACGCAGTATTTT	CASSLREGGGPSTDTQYF
TRBV2	NA	TRBJ2-1	NA	TGTGCCAGCAGTATCTCCCGGAATGAGCAGTTCTTC	CASSISRNEQFF
TRBV3-1/TRBV3-2	NA	TRBJ2-3	NA	TGTGCCAGCAGCCAAGGGTCCGAGGGCCGATCGCAGTATTTT	CASSQGSEGRSQYF
TRBV12-3/TRBV12-4	NA	TRBJ2-7	NA	TGTGCCAGCAGTTTGGTGGGTGGGGAGGAGTACTTC	CASSLVGGEEYF
TRBV6-5	NA	TRBJ2-7	many	TGTGCCAGCAGTTATGCAGCTAGCGAGGGCTACGAGCAGTACTTC	CASSYAASEGYEQYF
TRBV19	NA	TRBJ1-2	NA	TGTGCCAGTAGAAAAACAGATAACTATGGCTACACCTTC	CASRKTDNYGYTF
TRBV3-1/TRBV3-2	TRBD1	TRBJ2-3	NA	TGTGCCAGCAGCCAAGGAGGGGGCTCAGATACGCAGTATTTT	CASSQGGGSDTQYF
TRBV30	TRBD2	TRBJ2-5	NA	TGTGCCTGGAGTGTAACGGGGGGAGAGACCCAGTACTTC	CAWSVTGGETQYF